This T cell receptor (beta chain) was captured by sequencing in a study of blood T cell repertoires in COVID-19. Study context: T cells, B-cell-depleted T cells, or PBMCs provided the cDNA or gDNA that served as material.

The germline CDR1 and CDR2 sequences are MNHEY and SVGEGT. After removal of 2 bases from V and 6 bases from J, the junction contained 2 bases not matched to a gene. The CDR3 runs 14 residues. The protocol was immunoSEQ multiplex PCR, while the TCRdb copy is restricted to in-frame clones and leaves out a portion. The sample consists of roughly 200,000 clones, 80% to 90% of them appearing once. This clonotype was obtained from a human donor in a cohort sampled during active COVID-19. The V and J genes are TRBV6-2 or TRBV6-3 and TRBJ2-1, with 9 bases lining up with TRBD2. Sequenced: peripheral blood. CDR3 nucleotides: TGTGCCAGCAGTTACCCGGGACTAGCCAATGAGCAGTTCTTC. It yields the protein CASSYPGLANEQFF.